The 27 T cell receptor beta chains below all came from one sample that was sequenced in a study of cytomegalovirus exposure and HLA in healthy donors. Primers included in the PCR were 60 Vbeta and 13 Jbeta primers. Profiling relied on immunoSEQ multiplex PCR, and the TCRdb table lists in-frame clones only, not all of them. The sample yields 200,000 or so clones, 75% to 80% seen once. The sample consisted of PBMCs. The origin of the receptors is a woman in her twenties or thirties in good health and CMV-seropositive.

The chain employs TRBV5-1 and TRBJ1-6; 9 bases fit TRBD1. Trimming took 2 bases from V and 9 from J; bases not matched to a gene: 15. Germline V gives CDR1 SGHRS, CDR2 YFSETQ. The CDR3 loop spans 18 amino acids. CDR3 residues: CASSLRYRGPDQGSPLHF. The DNA of the CDR3 is TGCGCCAGCAGCTTAAGGTACAGGGGGCCGGACCAGGGTTCACCCCTCCACTTT.

The genes are TRBV7-9 and TRBJ1-3; D gene unclear. The V gene lost 2 bases and the J gene lost 1 base, with 15 bases spanning the gap. Germline V gene sequence: CDR1 SEHNR, CDR2 FQNEAQ (reference sequence). CDR3 length: 17 amino acids. The CDR3 here is CASSLIYSPGSGNTIYF. DNA of the CDR3: TGTGCCAGCAGCTTAATCTATAGTCCGGGTTCTGGAAACACCATATATTTT.

Comments on this clone: Within the sample, other DNA sequences also encode this same CDR3. For the CDR3, the DNA is TGTGCCAGCACCGGGAGGGGGAACACTGAAGCTTTCTTT. Protein: CASTGRGNTEAFF. This sequence joins TRBV2 and TRBJ1-1, with TRBD1 as a possible D gene (5 bases). Germline V CDR1 and CDR2: SNHLY, FYNNEI. Trimming cost V 7 bases and J 1 base, with 10 bases left between them. CDR3 length: 13 residues.

The chain employs TRBV30 and TRBJ1-1; a weak D match, TRBD1 (6 bases). CDR3 size: 16 residues. V lost 0 bases and J lost 1, with 15 bases in between. Looked up from germline, CDR1 is GTSNPN and CDR2 is SVGIG (reference sequence). The CDR3 sequence is CAWSVWGGLENTEAFF. Here the CDR3 DNA reads TGTGCCTGGAGTGTATGGGGGGGGCTCGAGAACACTGAAGCTTTCTTT. Complete variable domain (other parts from reference TRBV30 and TRBJ1-1): SQTIHQWPATLVQPVGSPLSLECTVEGTSNPNLYWYRQAAGRGLQLLFYSVGIGQISSEVPQNLSASRPQDRQFILSSKKLLLSDSGFYLCAWSVWGGLENTEAFFGQGTRLTVV.

The V and J genes are TRBV5-1 and TRBJ1-4, with D tentatively TRBD1 (5 bases). The germline V and J ends were trimmed by 4 bases and 0 bases, with 10 bases remaining between them. This CDR3 has 15 amino acids. Looked up from germline, CDR1 is SGHRS and CDR2 is YFSETQ. CDR3 in amino acids: CASSTGQTTNEKLFF. DNA for the CDR3: TGCGCCAGCAGCACAGGACAAACAACTAATGAAAAACTGTTTTTT.

Of note for this clone: In the same sample, other DNA sequences code for this CDR3. The gene calls are TRBV7-3 and TRBJ2-1; D is unclear. This CDR3 spans 15 amino acids. Germline assignment: CDR1 SGHTA and CDR2 FQGTGA. V dropped 2 bases and J dropped 0 bases, with 8 bases sitting between them. CDR3 protein: CASSLSRGSYNEQFF. CDR3 nucleotide sequence: TGTGCCAGCAGCTTATCACGCGGCTCCTACAATGAGCAGTTCTTC.

The chain's CDR3 is CASTRGNTEAFF. The CDR3 nucleotides read TGTGCCAGCACGCGGGGAAACACTGAAGCTTTCTTT. The V gene is TRBV6-6, the J gene TRBJ1-1; D not resolved. Between the trimmed V and J ends, which lost 7 bases and 2 bases, there was a span of 8 bases. This CDR3 has 12 residues. The germline V gene encodes CDR1 MNHNY and CDR2 SVGAGI (reference sequence).

The rearrangement uses TRBV4-1 and TRBJ1-2; D is unclear. The CDR3 totals 12 residues. The germline gives CDR1 MGHRA, CDR2 YSYEKL. Trimming removed 1 base at V and 4 bases at J, with 4 bases between. The CDR3 nucleotides read TGCGCCAGCAGCCAAGCAGGCTATGGCTACACCTTC. Its translation: CASSQAGYGYTF.

The V call is TRBV6-5, the J call TRBJ2-7; TRBD1 matches 9 bases. V dropped 6 bases and J dropped 3; count of bases not matched to a gene: 3. CDR1 is MNHEY, CDR2 SVGAGI, per germline. The CDR3 length is 13 residues. CDR3 residues: CASRGGQGYEQYF. CDR3 DNA: TGTGCCAGCAGGGGGGGACAGGGCTACGAGCAGTACTTC.

The V and J genes are TRBV19 and TRBJ2-2, with D possibly TRBD2 on 7 matching bases. CDR1 and CDR2 from the germline V gene are LNHDA and SQIVND (reference sequence). This CDR3 is 17 amino acids long. V lost 5 bases, J lost 4 bases, and 20 bases lay in between. CDR3 coding DNA: TGTGCCAGTAGTGCTAGGAGGGGGGGCCAGAGCACCGGGGAGCTGTTTTTT. The encoded protein is CASSARRGGQSTGELFF. Supplemented by reference TRBV19 and TRBJ2-2, the full variable domain reads DGGITQSPKYLFRKEGQNVTLSCEQNLNHDAMYWYRQDPGQGLRLIYYSQIVNDFQKGDIAEGYSVSREKKESFPLTVTSAQKNPTAFYLCASSARRGGQSTGELFFGEGSRLTVL.

This chain uses TRBV10-1 with TRBJ1-2; D is possibly TRBD1 (6 bases). The CDR3 covers 12 residues. The ends were cut back, 4 bases at V and 4 bases at J, with 7 bases in the middle. Germline V gene lookup returns CDR1 WNHNN and CDR2 SYGVQD (reference sequence). CDR3 loop: CASSGTVYGYTF. As DNA, the CDR3 is TGCGCCAGCAGTGGGACAGTCTATGGCTACACCTTC.

This clone came up a few times. J is TRBJ2-7 and V is TRBV11-2; 8 nucleotides agree with TRBD1. V shed 3 bases, J shed 3 bases, and the junction held 4 bases outside the gene matches. The germline V gene has CDR1 SGHAT and CDR2 FQNNGV. CDR3 size: 14 residues. CDR3: CASSFNRGDYEQYF. The CDR3 nucleotides read TGTGCCAGCAGCTTTAACAGGGGGGACTACGAGCAGTACTTC.

The rearrangement uses TRBV18 and TRBJ1-1; 7 bases are a match to TRBD1. V was pared by 2 bases and J by 0 bases, with 0 bases of the junction left unmatched. The CDR3 contains 14 residues. Per germline, CDR1 KGHSH and CDR2 LQKENI. DNA for the CDR3: TGTGCCAGCTCACCAGGGACAGTGAACACTGAAGCTTTCTTT. Translation: CASSPGTVNTEAFF.

The chain is built from TRBV5-1 and TRBJ2-1; 8 nucleotides agree with TRBD2. The germline V gene encodes CDR1 SGHRS and CDR2 YFSETQ. Trimming removed 0 bases from V and 7 bases from J; junction bases left unmatched: 6. The CDR3 runs 15 residues. CDR3 region: CASSLAGRGRNEQFF. The CDR3 bases are TGCGCCAGCAGCTTGGCCGGCCGCGGGAGGAATGAGCAGTTCTTC.

The chain employs TRBV19 and TRBJ1-2; no clear D gene. With 5 bases removed from V and 1 base from J, the gap between germline ends came to 8 bases. Looked up from germline, CDR1 is LNHDA and CDR2 is SQIVND (reference sequence). The CDR3 loop spans 13 amino acids. The CDR3 sequence: CASSAGDNYGYTF. For the CDR3, the DNA is TGTGCCAGTAGTGCCGGGGATAACTATGGCTACACCTTC.

This chain joins TRBV5-1 and TRBJ2-4; 8 bases are a match to TRBD1. Germline CDR1 SGHRS, CDR2 YFSETQ. The J segment lost 7 bases and the V segment lost 2 bases, leaving 5 bases of the junction unmatched. The CDR3 is 14 residues long. CDR3 in DNA: TGCGCCAGCAGCTTACAGGGGGGAGCGAACATTCAGTACTTC. Its translation: CASSLQGGANIQYF.

The chain carries TRBV7-2 and TRBJ2-1, with 9 bases that match TRBD2. The CDR3 length is 16 residues. Germline V gives CDR1 SGHTA, CDR2 FQGNSA. J was trimmed by 4 bases and V by 1 base; bases with no gene match: 5. The CDR3: CASSLVGSGGYNEQFF. CDR3 DNA sequence: TGTGCCAGCAGCTTAGTGGGTAGCGGGGGATACAATGAGCAGTTCTTC.

This clone has only a few counts. The chain uses TRBV19 and TRBJ1-2; TRBD1 is a possible D gene (5 bases). The V end lost 5 bases, the J end lost 2 bases, and 15 bases lay between the germline ends. CDR1 is LNHDA, CDR2 SQIVND, per germline (reference sequence). CDR3 size: 15 residues. CDR3 sequence reads: CASSPRTRSNYGYTF. For the CDR3, the DNA is TGTGCCAGTAGTCCCCGGACACGAAGCAACTATGGCTACACCTTC.

The chain has TRBV6-6 and TRBJ2-5, with D possibly matching TRBD2 (6 bases). Trimming pared 6 bases from V and 7 bases from J, leaving 12 bases between. The CDR3 covers 12 residues. Germline V lookup: CDR1 MNHNY, CDR2 SVGAGI (reference sequence). CDR3 sequence (DNA): TGTGCCAGCAGAGTGACGGAGGGGACCCAGTACTTC. Translating gives CASRVTEGTQYF.

V usage is TRBV5-1 and J usage is TRBJ1-6; D is unresolved. The CDR3 runs to 17 residues. The V gene's germline CDR1 is SGHRS and CDR2 YFSETQ. Trimming left V 4 bases short and J 7 bases short, with 21 bases between. CDR3: CASSLARRQQGNSPLHF. In DNA form, the CDR3 reads TGCGCCAGCAGCCTCGCAAGGCGGCAGCAAGGCAATTCACCCCTCCACTTT.

This clone was counted a single time. J is TRBJ2-3 and V is TRBV5-4; TRBD1 agrees at 7 bases. This CDR3 contains 14 residues. J lost 3 bases, V lost 4 bases, and 5 bases had no gene match. Germline assignment: CDR1 SGHNT and CDR2 YYREEE (reference sequence). The DNA of the CDR3 is TGTGCCAGCAGCCGGGACAGACGGACAGATACGCAGTATTTT. It translates to CASSRDRRTDTQYF.

This chain links TRBV15 with TRBJ1-5; 8 bases agree with TRBD1. V was clipped by 8 bases and J by 4 bases; unmatched bases: 4. CDR1 and CDR2 (germline): LNHNV, YYDKDF (reference sequence). The CDR3 is 13 amino acids. The CDR3 region is CATARQGNQPQHF. As DNA, the CDR3 is TGTGCCACCGCCCGACAGGGGAATCAGCCCCAGCATTTT.

About this clone: At one boundary the junction diverges from the germline segment, which might be a read error. The sample contains more than one DNA sequence encoding this CDR3. The CDR3 bases are TGTGCCAGCAGGGGGACTAGGTGGAACACTGAAGCCTTCTTT. This sequence encodes CASRGTRWNTEAFF. The chain is built from TRBV2 and TRBJ1-1, with D possibly TRBD1 on 5 matching bases. The CDR3 spans 14 residues. CDR1 SNHLY and CDR2 FYNNEI come from the germline V gene.

The genes are TRBV5-4 and TRBJ2-7, with a tentative D call TRBD1 (5 bases). The CDR3 covers 15 residues. Trimming removed 2 bases from V and 0 bases from J, with 12 bases in between. Per germline, CDR1 SGHNT and CDR2 YYREEE (reference sequence). CDR3 bases: TGTGCCAGCAGCTTATACGACAGAGACTCCTACGAGCAGTACTTC. Translating gives CASSLYDRDSYEQYF.

There are a few counts of this clone. V gene TRBV2 combines with J gene TRBJ1-1; tentatively, D is TRBD1 (5 bases). Germline CDR1 reads SNHLY; CDR2 reads FYNNEI. The CDR3 covers 15 residues. V lost 7 bases and J lost 1, with 16 bases in between. CDR3 residues: CASITPRASNTEAFF. The CDR3 DNA sequence: TGTGCCAGCATCACGCCCAGGGCTTCGAACACTGAAGCTTTCTTT.

The rearrangement uses TRBV5-1 and TRBJ2-4; a possible D gene is TRBD1 (6 bases). V dropped 0 bases and J dropped 7 bases, with 11 bases sitting between them. This CDR3 has 14 amino acids. From germline, CDR1 is SGHRS and CDR2 YFSETQ. The CDR3 region has the DNA TGCGCCAGCAGCTTGGATGGGACAAGCAACATTCAGTACTTC. This translates into CASSLDGTSNIQYF.

The gene calls are TRBV9 and TRBJ2-3; 8 bases line up with TRBD2. The V segment lost 4 bases and the J segment 4 bases; nucleotides outside the gene matches: 8. This CDR3 is 15 amino acids long. The germline gives CDR1 SGDLS, CDR2 YYNGEE. The CDR3 here is CASSSRTSLADTQYF. Here the CDR3 DNA reads TGTGCCAGCAGCTCCCGGACTAGCTTGGCAGATACGCAGTATTTT. Full variable domain (missing parts from reference TRBV9 and TRBJ2-3): DSGVTQTPKHLITATGQRVTLRCSPRSGDLSVYWYQQSLDQGLQFLIQYYNGEERAKGNILERFSAQQFPDLHSELNLSSLELGDSALYFCASSSRTSLADTQYFGPGTRLTVL.